A single sample gave rise to the 11 T cell receptor beta chains below, sequenced in a study of T cells in Graves' hyperthyroidism and ophthalmopathy. Amplified regions were TCR beta CDR3 sequences from RNA transcripts. The HTBI set primed first-round TCR CDR3 RT-PCR. TCRdb independently ran MiXCR on the multiplex PCR reads; one entry per CDR3 protein. The sample holds more than 550,000 distinct CDR3 sequences, 18% seen once. The source material was blood. The receptors were sampled from a woman aged 45-60 years with Graves' hyperthyroidism that later progressed to Graves' ophthalmopathy.

This clonotype was seen repeatedly, ten times or more. This rearrangement joins TRBV20-1 to TRBJ2-7, with a weak D call TRBD1 (5 bases). V was trimmed by 3 bases and J by 1 base, leaving 16 bases between them. Germline CDR1 is DFQATT and CDR2 is SNEGSKA (reference sequence). There are 15 residues in the CDR3. CDR3 residues: CSASVAGPLSYEQYF. DNA for the CDR3: TGCAGTGCTAGTGTAGCAGGGCCGCTTTCCTACGAGCAGTACTTC.

J is TRBJ1-5 and V is TRBV12-3 or TRBV12-4; TRBD1 agrees at 9 bases. Unmatched junction bases numbered 3, after V lost 5 bases and J lost 7 bases. The CDR3 is made up of 13 amino acids. The CDR3 spells CASSGTGSQPQHF. The CDR3 coding sequence is TGTGCCAGCAGTGGGACAGGGAGCCAGCCCCAGCATTTT.

In its sample, this clonotype was seen many times. The chain is built from TRBV5-1 and TRBJ1-2; 8 bases agree with TRBD1. CDR3 length: 14 residues. With 4 bases clipped from V and 8 bases from J, the junction kept 10 bases outside the gene matches. Germline V gene lookup returns CDR1 SGHRS and CDR2 YFSETQ. CDR3 coding DNA: TGCGCCAGCAGCCGGACAGGGAGAAATAGCGGCTACACCTTC. Its translation is CASSRTGRNSGYTF. Together with reference TRBV5-1 and TRBJ1-2, the CDR3 gives the full variable domain: KAGVTQTPRYLIKTRGQQVTLSCSPISGHRSVSWYQQTPGQGLQFLFEYFSETQRNKGNFPGRFSGRQFSNSRSEMNVSTLELGDSALYLCASSRTGRNSGYTFGSGTRLTVV.

This clonotype was counted ten times or more. The V gene is TRBV6-1, the J gene TRBJ2-5, with D perhaps matching TRBD2 (6 bases). The CDR3 is 13 residues long. The V gene's germline CDR1 is MNHNS and CDR2 SASEGT. Trimming pared 9 bases from V and 2 bases from J, leaving 13 bases between. CDR3 residues: CASSTGEQETQYF. The CDR3 region has the DNA TGTGCCAGTTCCACGGGGGAACAAGAGACCCAGTACTTC.

This clonotype was recorded a few times. The rearrangement joins TRBV5-1 to TRBJ1-6; 7 bases fit TRBD1. Germline-derived CDR1 and CDR2 are SGHRS and YFSETQ. The length of the CDR3 is 15 residues. Trimming removed 0 bases from V and 7 bases from J; junction bases left unmatched: 4. For the CDR3, the DNA is TGCGCCAGCAGCTTGGAACAGGGGCGCAATTCACCCCTCCACTTT. Encoded protein: CASSLEQGRNSPLHF. Complete variable domain (other parts from reference TRBV5-1 and TRBJ1-6): KAGVTQTPRYLIKTRGQQVTLSCSPISGHRSVSWYQQTPGQGLQFLFEYFSETQRNKGNFPGRFSGRQFSNSRSEMNVSTLELGDSALYLCASSLEQGRNSPLHFGNGTRLTVT.

This rearrangement joins TRBV20-1 to TRBJ2-3; TRBD2 matches 9 bases. The CDR3 has 18 residues. The germline V gene encodes CDR1 DFQATT and CDR2 SNEGSKA (reference sequence). J was trimmed by 4 bases and V by 0 bases; bases with no gene match: 14. As DNA, the CDR3 is TGCAGTGCTAGAGATTTGCGCGGGGGGGCGGTGGGTGCAGATACGCAGTATTTT. Translated: CSARDLRGGAVGADTQYF.

Note on this clonotype: Just one base apart from a much larger clone, this may be a read error. The V call is TRBV7-6, the J call TRBJ2-5; D is unresolved. Germline V gene data show CDR1 as SGHVS and CDR2 as FNYEAQ. The CDR3 totals 12 residues. Trimming pared 3 bases from V and 3 bases from J, leaving 5 bases between. DNA of the CDR3: TGTGCCAGCAGCTTGTATGAAGAGACCCAGTACTTC. Amino acid sequence: CASSLYEETQYF.

The V and J genes are TRBV29-1 and TRBJ1-2, with D hard to call. The CDR3 covers 11 residues. V was cut by 7 bases and J by 1 base, with 7 bases left in between. Germline CDR1 reads SQVTM; CDR2 reads ANQGSEA. The chain's CDR3 is CSAMSNYGYTF. The CDR3 DNA reads as TGCAGCGCCATGAGTAACTATGGCTACACCTTC.

In the case of this clonotype: Since a much larger clone is just one base distant, this may be a read error. V and J are TRBV7-9 and TRBJ1-1; tentative D call: TRBD1 (5 bases). The CDR3 covers 14 residues. Germline CDR1 and CDR2: SEHNR and FQNEAQ (reference sequence). The CDR3 loop is CTSSFRGVDTEAFF. The CDR3 nucleotides are TGTACCAGCAGCTTTCGAGGGGTCGACACTGAAGCTTTCTTT.

In regard to this clonotype: A much larger clone lies a single base off, so this may be a read error. The CDR3 loop reads CSAVAGRSNTEAFF. Written as DNA, the CDR3 is TGCAGTGCTGTTGCAGGGAGGTCGAACACTGAAGCTTTCTTT. The rearrangement uses TRBV20-1 and TRBJ1-1, with D possibly matching TRBD1 (5 bases). Trimming removed 5 bases at V and 1 base at J, with 14 bases between. Germline CDR1 is DFQATT and CDR2 is SNEGSKA (reference sequence). The CDR3 extends over 14 amino acids.

To note about this clonotype: This may stem from a read error, because a much larger clone lies one nucleotide away. The chain carries TRBV4-1 and TRBJ1-2; 7 nucleotides line up with TRBD1. Trimming cost V 4 bases and J 0 bases; bases outside gene matches: 5. The CDR3 is 15 residues long. Per germline, CDR1 MGHRA and CDR2 YSYEKL. Written as DNA, the CDR3 is TGCGCCAGCAGCCCGTCGGGACAGACTAACTATGGCTACACCTTC. Translation: CASSPSGQTNYGYTF.